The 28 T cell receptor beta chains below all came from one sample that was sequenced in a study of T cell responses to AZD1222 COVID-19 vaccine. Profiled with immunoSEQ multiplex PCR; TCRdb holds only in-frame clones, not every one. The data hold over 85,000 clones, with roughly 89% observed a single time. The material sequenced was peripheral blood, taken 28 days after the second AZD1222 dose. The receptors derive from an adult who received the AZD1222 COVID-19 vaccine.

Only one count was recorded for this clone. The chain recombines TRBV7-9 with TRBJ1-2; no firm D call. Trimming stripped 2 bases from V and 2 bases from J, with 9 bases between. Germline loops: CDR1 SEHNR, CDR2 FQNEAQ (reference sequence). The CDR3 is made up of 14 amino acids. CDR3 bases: TGTGCCAGCAGCTTAATAGGCGGCAACTATGGCTACACCTTC. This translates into CASSLIGGNYGYTF.

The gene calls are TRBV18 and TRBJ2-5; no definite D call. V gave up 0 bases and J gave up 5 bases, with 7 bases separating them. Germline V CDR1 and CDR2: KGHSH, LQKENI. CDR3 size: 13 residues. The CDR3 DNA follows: TGTGCCAGCTCACCACCATGGATTGAGACCCAGTACTTC. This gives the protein CASSPPWIETQYF.

CDR3 residues: CASSPIDFVQGSGGYTF. In nucleotides, the CDR3 is TGTGCCAGCAGTCCAATCGACTTTGTGCAGGGTTCGGGTGGCTACACCTTC. This chain joins TRBV6-6 and TRBJ1-2, with a tentative D call TRBD1 (5 bases). The CDR3 length is 17 residues. V lost 5 bases, J lost 7 bases, and 26 bases lay in between. The germline CDR1 and CDR2 sequences are MNHNY and SVGAGI (reference sequence).

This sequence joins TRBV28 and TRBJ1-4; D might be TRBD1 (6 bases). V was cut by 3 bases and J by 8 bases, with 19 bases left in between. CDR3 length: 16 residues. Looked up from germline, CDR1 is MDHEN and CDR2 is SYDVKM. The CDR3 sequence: CASSLGTGRLGEKLFF. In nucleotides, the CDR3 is TGTGCCAGCAGTTTGGGAACAGGGAGGCTTGGGGAAAAACTGTTTTTT.

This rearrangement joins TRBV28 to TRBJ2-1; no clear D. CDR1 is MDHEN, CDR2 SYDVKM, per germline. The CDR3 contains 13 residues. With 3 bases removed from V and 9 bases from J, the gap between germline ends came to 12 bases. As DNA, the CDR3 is TGTGCCAGCAGTTTGAATCGGGCAACTGAGCAGTTCTTC. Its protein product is CASSLNRATEQFF.

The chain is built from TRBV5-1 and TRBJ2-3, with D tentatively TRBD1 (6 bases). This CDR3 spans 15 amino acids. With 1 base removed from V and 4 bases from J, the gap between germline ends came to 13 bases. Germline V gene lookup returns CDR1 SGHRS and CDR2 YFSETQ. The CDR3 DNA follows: TGCGCCAGCAGCTTGAGGCAGGGGTCGCCAGATACGCAGTATTTT. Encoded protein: CASSLRQGSPDTQYF.

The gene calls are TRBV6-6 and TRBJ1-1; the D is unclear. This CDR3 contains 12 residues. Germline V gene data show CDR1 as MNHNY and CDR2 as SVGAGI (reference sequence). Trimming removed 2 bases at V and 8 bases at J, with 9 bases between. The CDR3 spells CASSYVGEEAFF. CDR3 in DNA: TGTGCCAGCAGTTACGTTGGGGAGGAAGCTTTCTTT.

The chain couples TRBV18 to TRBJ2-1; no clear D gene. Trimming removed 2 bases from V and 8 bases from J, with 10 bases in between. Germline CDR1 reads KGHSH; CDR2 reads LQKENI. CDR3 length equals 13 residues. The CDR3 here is CASSPRSPYEQFF. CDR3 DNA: TGTGCCAGCTCACCAAGATCCCCTTATGAGCAGTTCTTC.

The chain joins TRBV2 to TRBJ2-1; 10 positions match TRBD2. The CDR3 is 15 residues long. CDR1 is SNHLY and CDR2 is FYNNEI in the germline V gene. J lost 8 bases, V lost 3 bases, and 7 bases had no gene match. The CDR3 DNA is TGTGCCAGCAGTGACATCACTAGCGGGATCGATGAGCAGTTCTTC. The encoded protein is CASSDITSGIDEQFF.

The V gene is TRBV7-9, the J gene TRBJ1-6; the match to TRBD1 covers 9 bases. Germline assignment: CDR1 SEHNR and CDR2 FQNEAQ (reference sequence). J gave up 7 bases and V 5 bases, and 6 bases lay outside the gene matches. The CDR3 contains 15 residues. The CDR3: CASSKQGARNSPLHF. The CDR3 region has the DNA TGTGCCAGCAGCAAACAGGGGGCGAGGAATTCACCCCTCCACTTT.

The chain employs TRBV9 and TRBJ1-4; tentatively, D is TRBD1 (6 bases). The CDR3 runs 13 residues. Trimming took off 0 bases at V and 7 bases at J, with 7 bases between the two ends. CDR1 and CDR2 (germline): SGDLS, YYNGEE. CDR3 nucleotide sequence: TGTGCCAGCAGCGTAGTACAGGGTGAAAAACTGTTTTTT. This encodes CASSVVQGEKLFF.

CDR3: CASSLWGSSNYGYTF. DNA of the CDR3: TGTGCCAGCAGTTTATGGGGCAGTTCTAACTATGGCTACACCTTC. This sequence joins TRBV28 and TRBJ1-2, with D unclear. V lost 0 bases and J lost 0, with 8 bases in between. There are 15 residues in the CDR3. Germline CDR1 is MDHEN and CDR2 is SYDVKM.

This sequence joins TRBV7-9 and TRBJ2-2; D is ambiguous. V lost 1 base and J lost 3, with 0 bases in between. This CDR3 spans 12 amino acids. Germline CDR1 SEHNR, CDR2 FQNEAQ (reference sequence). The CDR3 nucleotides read TGTGCCAGCAGCTTAGACACCGGGGAGCTGTTTTTT. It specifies CASSLDTGELFF.

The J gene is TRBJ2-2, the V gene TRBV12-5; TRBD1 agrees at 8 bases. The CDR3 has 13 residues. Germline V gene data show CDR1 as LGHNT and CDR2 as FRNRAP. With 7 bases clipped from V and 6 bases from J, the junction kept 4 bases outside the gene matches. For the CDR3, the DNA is TGTGCTAGTGCCAGACAGGGGTCCGGGGAGCTGTTTTTT. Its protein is CASARQGSGELFF.

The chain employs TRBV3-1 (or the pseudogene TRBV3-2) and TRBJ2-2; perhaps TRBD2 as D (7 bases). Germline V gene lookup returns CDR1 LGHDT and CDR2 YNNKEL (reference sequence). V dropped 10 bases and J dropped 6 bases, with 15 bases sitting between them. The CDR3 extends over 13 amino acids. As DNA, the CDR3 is TGTGCCACCCGAAGGGGGGGTCCCGGGGAGCTGTTTTTT. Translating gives CATRRGGPGELFF.

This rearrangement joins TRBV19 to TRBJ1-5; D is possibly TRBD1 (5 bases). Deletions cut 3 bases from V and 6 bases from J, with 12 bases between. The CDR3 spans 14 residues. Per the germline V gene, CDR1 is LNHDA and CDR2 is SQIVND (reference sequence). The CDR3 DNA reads TGTGCCAGTAGTATGTGGGGGATAGGTCAGCCCCAGCATTTT. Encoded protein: CASSMWGIGQPQHF.

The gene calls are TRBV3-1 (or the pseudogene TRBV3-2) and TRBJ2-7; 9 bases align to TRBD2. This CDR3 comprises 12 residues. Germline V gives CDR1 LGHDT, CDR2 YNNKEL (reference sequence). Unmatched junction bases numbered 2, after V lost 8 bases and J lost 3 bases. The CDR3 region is CASGLANYEQYF. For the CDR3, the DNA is TGTGCCAGCGGACTAGCGAACTACGAGCAGTACTTC.

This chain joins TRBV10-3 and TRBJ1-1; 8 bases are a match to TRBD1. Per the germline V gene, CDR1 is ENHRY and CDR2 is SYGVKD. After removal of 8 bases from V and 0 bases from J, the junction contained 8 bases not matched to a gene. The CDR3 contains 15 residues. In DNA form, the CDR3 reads TGTGCCATCGCCCGGACAGGGACCATGAACACTGAAGCTTTCTTT. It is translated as CAIARTGTMNTEAFF.

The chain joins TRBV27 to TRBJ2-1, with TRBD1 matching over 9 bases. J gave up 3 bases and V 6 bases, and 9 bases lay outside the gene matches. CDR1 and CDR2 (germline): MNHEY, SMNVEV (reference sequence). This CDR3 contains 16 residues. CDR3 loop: CASRPFTGGLYNEQFF. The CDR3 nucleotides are TGTGCCAGCAGGCCCTTCACAGGGGGCCTCTACAATGAGCAGTTCTTC.

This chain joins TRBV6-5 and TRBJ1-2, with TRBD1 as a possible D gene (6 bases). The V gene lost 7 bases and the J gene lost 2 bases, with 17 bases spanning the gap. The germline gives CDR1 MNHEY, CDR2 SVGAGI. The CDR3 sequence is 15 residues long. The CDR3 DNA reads TGTGCCAGCACCGAGGGGGTAACTAAGAACTATGGCTACACCTTC. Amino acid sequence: CASTEGVTKNYGYTF.

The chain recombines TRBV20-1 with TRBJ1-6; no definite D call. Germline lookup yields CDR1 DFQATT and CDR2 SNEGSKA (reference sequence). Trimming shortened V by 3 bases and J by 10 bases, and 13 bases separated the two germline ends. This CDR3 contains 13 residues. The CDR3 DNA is TGCAGTGCTAGTCCCCCCAGGCCCTCACCCCTCCACTTT. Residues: CSASPPRPSPLHF.

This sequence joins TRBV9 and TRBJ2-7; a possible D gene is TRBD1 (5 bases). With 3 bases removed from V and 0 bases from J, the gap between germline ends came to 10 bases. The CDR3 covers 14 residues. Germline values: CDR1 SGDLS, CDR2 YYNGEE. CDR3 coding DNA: TGTGCCAGCAGCGGGGGCGGTAGCTCCTACGAGCAGTACTTC. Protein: CASSGGGSSYEQYF.

CDR3 sequence: CASSPRLADFYEQYF. CDR3 sequence (DNA): TGTGCCAGCAGCCCGAGACTAGCGGACTTCTACGAGCAGTACTTC. The chain joins TRBV7-9 to TRBJ2-7, with 9 bases that match TRBD2. The germline V gene has CDR1 SEHNR and CDR2 FQNEAQ (reference sequence). The trim removed 5 bases at V and 3 bases at J, leaving 8 bases unmatched. The CDR3 is 15 amino acids.

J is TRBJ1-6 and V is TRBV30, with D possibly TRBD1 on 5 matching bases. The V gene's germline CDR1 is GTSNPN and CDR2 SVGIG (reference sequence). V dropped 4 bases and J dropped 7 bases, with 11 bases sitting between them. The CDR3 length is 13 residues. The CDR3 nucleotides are TGTGCCTGGACAGGGAACAGGAATTCACCCCTCCACTTT. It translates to CAWTGNRNSPLHF.

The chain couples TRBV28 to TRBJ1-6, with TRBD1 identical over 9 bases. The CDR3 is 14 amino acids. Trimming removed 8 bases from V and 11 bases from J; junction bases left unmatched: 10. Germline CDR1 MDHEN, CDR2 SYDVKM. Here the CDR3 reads CASWSGTGIPPLHF. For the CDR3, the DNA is TGTGCCAGCTGGTCTGGGACAGGGATTCCACCCCTCCACTTT.

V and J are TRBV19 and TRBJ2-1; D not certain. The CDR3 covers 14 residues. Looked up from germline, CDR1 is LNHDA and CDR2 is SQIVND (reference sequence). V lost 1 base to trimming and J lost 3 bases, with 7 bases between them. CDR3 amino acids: CASSIVGIYNEQFF. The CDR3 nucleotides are TGTGCCAGTAGTATAGTAGGGATCTACAATGAGCAGTTCTTC.

The DNA of the CDR3 is TGTGCCAGCCCACAGAGGGGTTGGCGGTCTAATTCACCCCTCCACTTT. This sequence encodes CASPQRGWRSNSPLHF. The chain recombines TRBV27 with TRBJ1-6; possible D gene TRBD1, 5 bases. V dropped 8 bases and J dropped 6 bases, with 20 bases sitting between them. The germline V gene has CDR1 MNHEY and CDR2 SMNVEV (reference sequence). The CDR3 totals 16 residues.

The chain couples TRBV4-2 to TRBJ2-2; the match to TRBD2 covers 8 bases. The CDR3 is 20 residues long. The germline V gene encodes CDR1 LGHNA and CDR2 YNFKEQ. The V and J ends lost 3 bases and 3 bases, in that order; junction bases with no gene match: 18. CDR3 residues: CASSQVLAGSTLGDTGELFF. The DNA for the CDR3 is TGTGCCAGCAGCCAGGTCTTAGCGGGAAGCACCCTTGGGGACACCGGGGAGCTGTTTTTT.